This T cell receptor beta chain was recorded in a study of cytomegalovirus exposure and HLA in healthy donors. Findings and caveats of the study: Previous analysis showed most TCR beta V segments were productive about 87% or about 30% of the time. An analysis that came later showed most CMV-associated TCR beta chains appearing HLA-restricted.

Germline V lookup: CDR1 KGHSH, CDR2 LQKENI. The CDR3 covers 13 residues. V lost 6 bases and J lost 5; bases outside the gene matches: 7. The PCR contained 60 Vbeta and 13 Jbeta primers. The assay was immunoSEQ multiplex PCR, and TCRdb's table has in-frame clones only and misses some. Of approximately 100,000 clones detected, 79% appear once; the ten largest clones hold over 4%. Comment on this clone: Its antigen remains unidentified.

This receptor was identified in a female donor in good health and CMV-seropositive. The chain recombines TRBV18 with TRBJ2-7; 7 bases match TRBD1. The sequenced material came from PBMCs. The CDR3 DNA reads as TGTGCCAGCTCCCAAGACAGGGCCGACGAGCAGTACTTC. Amino acids: CASSQDRADEQYF.